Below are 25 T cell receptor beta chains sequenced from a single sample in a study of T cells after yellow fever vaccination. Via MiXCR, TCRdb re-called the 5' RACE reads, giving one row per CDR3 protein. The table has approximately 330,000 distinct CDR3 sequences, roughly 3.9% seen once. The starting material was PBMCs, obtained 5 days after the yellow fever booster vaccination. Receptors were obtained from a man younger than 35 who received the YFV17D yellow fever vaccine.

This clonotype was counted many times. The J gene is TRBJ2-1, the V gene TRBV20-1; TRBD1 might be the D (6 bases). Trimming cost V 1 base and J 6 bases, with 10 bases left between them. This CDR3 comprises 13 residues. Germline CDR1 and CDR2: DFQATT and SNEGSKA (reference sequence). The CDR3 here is CSARASQGNEQFF. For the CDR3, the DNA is TGCAGTGCTAGAGCCTCACAGGGCAATGAGCAGTTCTTC.

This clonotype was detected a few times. The DNA of the CDR3 is TGCAGTGCTAGCGCCGGGCCCGTGGTGAGATACGAGCAGTACTTC. Translation gives CSASAGPVVRYEQYF. The rearrangement joins TRBV20-1 to TRBJ2-7; D gene ambiguous. V was trimmed by 3 bases and J by 4 bases, leaving 19 bases between them. This CDR3 spans 15 amino acids. Germline V gene lookup returns CDR1 DFQATT and CDR2 SNEGSKA (reference sequence).

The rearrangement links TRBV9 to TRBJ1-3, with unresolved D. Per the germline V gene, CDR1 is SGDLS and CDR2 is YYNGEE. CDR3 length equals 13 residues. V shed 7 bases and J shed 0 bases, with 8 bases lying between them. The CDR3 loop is CASGQNSGNTIYF. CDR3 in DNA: TGTGCCAGCGGCCAGAACTCTGGAAACACCATATATTTT.

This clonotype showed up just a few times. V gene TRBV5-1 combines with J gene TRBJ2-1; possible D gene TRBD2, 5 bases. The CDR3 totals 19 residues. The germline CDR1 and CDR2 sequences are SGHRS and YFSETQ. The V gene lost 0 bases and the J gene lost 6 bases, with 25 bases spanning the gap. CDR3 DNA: TGCGCCAGCAGCTTGGCACCAATTTCAGCGGTATCCGAATCCAATGAGCAGTTCTTC. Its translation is CASSLAPISAVSESNEQFF.

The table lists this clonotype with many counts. The CDR3 nucleotides are TGCGCCAGCAGCAGGAGTAGCGGGGGGTCCTACGAGCAGTACGTC. Its translation is CASSRSSGGSYEQYV. The chain has TRBV5-1 and TRBJ2-7; 10 positions agree with TRBD2. Trimming cost V 4 bases and J 1 base; bases outside gene matches: 5. The CDR3 covers 15 residues. Germline loops: CDR1 SGHRS, CDR2 YFSETQ.

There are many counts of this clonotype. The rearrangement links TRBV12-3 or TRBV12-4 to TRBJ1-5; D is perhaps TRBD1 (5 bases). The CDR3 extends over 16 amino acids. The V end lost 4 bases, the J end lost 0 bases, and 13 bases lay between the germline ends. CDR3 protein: CASSYAGTYSNQPQHF. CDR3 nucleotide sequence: TGTGCCAGCAGTTACGCAGGGACTTATAGCAATCAGCCCCAGCATTTT.

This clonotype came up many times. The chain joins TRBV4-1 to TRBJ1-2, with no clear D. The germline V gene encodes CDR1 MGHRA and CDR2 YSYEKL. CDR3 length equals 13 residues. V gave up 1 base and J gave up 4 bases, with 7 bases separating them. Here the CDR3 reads CASSQVPGYGYTF. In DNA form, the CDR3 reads TGCGCCAGCAGCCAAGTACCGGGCTATGGCTACACCTTC.

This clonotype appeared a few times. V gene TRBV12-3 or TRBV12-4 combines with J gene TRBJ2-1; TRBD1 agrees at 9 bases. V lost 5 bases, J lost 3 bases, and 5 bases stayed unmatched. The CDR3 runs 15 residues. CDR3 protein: CASSIDRGYYNEQFF. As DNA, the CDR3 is TGTGCCAGCAGTATAGACAGGGGGTACTACAATGAGCAGTTCTTC.

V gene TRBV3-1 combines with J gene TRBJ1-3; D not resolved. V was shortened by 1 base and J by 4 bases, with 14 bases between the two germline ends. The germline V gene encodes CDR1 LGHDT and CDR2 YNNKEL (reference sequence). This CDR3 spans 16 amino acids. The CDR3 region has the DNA TGTGCCAGCAGCCAAGCCCTACAAACGTCAGGAAACACCATATATTTT. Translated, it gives CASSQALQTSGNTIYF.

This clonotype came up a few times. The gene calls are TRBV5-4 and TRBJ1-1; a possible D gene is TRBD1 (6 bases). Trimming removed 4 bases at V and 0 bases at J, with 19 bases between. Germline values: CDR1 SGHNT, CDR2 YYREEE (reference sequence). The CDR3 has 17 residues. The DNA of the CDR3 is TGTGCCAGCAGCCTTGCTCCGGGGGCCGTATTGAACACTGAAGCTTTCTTT. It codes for CASSLAPGAVLNTEAFF.

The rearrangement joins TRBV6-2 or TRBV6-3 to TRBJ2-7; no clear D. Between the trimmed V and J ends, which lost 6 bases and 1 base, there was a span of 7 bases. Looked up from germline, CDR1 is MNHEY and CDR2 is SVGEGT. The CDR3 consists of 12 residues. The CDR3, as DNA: TGTGCCAGCAGCCCTCCTTCCTACGAGCAGTACGTC. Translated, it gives CASSPPSYEQYV.

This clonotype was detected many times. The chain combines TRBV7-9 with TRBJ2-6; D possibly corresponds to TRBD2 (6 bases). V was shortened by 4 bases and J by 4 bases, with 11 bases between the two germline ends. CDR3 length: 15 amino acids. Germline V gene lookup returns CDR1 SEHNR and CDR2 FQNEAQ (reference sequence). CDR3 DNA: TGTGCCAGCAGCTATGGCGGGATCGGGGCCAACGTCCTGACTTTC. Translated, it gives CASSYGGIGANVLTF.

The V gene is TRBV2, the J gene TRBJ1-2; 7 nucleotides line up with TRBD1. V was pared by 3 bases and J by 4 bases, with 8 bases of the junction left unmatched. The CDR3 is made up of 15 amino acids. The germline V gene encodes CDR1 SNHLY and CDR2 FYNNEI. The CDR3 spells CASSDKGAPGYGYTF. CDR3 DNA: TGTGCCAGCAGTGATAAGGGGGCGCCCGGCTATGGCTACACCTTC.

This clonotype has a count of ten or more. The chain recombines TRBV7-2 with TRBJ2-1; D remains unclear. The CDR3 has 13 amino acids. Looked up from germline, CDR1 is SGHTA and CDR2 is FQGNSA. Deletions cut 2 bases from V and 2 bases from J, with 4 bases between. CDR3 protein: CASSLWAYNEQFF. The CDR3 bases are TGTGCCAGCAGCTTATGGGCCTACAATGAGCAGTTCTTC.

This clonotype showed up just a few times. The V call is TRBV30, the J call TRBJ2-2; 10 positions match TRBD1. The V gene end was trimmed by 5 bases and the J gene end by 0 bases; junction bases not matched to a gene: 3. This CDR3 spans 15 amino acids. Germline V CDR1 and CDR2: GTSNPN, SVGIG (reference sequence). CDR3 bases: TGTGCCTGGGGAGGACAGGGGGCGAACACCGGGGAGCTGTTTTTT. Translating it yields CAWGGQGANTGELFF.

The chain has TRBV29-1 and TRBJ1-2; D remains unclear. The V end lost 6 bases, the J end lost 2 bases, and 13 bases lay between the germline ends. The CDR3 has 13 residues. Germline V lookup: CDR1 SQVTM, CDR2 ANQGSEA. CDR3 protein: CSVRVGENYGYTF. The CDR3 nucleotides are TGCAGCGTCCGGGTCGGTGAAAACTATGGCTACACCTTC.

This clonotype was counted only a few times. The CDR3 sequence is CASSMGQANEKLFF. The CDR3 DNA follows: TGCGCCAGCAGCATGGGACAGGCCAATGAAAAACTGTTTTTT. The genes are TRBV5-1 and TRBJ1-4, with 8 bases fitting TRBD1. Trimming at V came to 4 bases and at J to 5 bases, leaving 4 bases not matched to a gene. Germline V gene data show CDR1 as SGHRS and CDR2 as YFSETQ. The CDR3 totals 14 residues. The full variable domain, with the rest looked up from reference TRBV5-1 and TRBJ1-4, is KAGVTQTPRYLIKTRGQQVTLSCSPISGHRSVSWYQQTPGQGLQFLFEYFSETQRNKGNFPGRFSGRQFSNSRSEMNVSTLELGDSALYLCASSMGQANEKLFFGSGTQLSVL.

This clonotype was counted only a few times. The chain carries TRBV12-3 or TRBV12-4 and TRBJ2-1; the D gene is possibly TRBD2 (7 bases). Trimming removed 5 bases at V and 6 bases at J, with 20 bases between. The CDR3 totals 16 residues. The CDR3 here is CASSPSRTGGRNEQFF. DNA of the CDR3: TGTGCCAGCAGTCCATCCCGAACGGGGGGCCGCAATGAGCAGTTCTTC.

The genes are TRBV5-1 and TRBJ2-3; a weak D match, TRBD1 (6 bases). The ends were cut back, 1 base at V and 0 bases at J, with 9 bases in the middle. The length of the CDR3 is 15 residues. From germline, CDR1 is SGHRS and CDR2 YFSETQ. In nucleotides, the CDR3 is TGCGCCAGCAGCTTGAGGACAGACAGCACAGATACGCAGTATTTT. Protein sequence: CASSLRTDSTDTQYF.

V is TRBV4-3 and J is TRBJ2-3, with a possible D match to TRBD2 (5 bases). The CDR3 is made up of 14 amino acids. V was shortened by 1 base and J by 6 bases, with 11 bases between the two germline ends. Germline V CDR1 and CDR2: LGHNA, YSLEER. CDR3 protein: CASSQGPSGDTQYF. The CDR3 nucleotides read TGCGCCAGCAGCCAAGGACCCTCGGGGGATACGCAGTATTTT.

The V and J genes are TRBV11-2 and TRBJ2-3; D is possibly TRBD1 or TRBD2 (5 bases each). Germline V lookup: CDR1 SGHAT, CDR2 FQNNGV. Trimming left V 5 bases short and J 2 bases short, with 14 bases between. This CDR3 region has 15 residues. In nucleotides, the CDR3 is TGTGCCAGCAGCCGACGAACCGGGACCACAGATACGCAGTATTTT. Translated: CASSRRTGTTDTQYF.

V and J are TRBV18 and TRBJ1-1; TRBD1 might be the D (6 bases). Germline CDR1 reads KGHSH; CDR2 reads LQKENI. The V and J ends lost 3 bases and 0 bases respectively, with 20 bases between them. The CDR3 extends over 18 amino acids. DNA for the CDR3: TGTGCCAGCTCACCTCGAGGGGGGGGAGCTAAAATGAACACTGAAGCTTTCTTT. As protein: CASSPRGGGAKMNTEAFF.

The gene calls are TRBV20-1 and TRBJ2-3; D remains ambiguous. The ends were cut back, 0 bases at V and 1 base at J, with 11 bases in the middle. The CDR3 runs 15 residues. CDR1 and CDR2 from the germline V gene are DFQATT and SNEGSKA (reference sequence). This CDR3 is CSAREPVRGTDTQYF. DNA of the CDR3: TGCAGTGCTAGAGAACCGGTCCGGGGCACAGATACGCAGTATTTT.

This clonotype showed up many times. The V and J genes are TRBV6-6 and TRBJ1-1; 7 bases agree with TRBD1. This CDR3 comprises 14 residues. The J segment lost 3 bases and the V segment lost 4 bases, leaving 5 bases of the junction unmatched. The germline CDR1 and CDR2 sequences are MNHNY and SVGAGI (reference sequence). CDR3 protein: CASSSWQGDTEAFF. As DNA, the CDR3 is TGTGCCAGCAGTTCATGGCAGGGGGACACTGAAGCTTTCTTT.

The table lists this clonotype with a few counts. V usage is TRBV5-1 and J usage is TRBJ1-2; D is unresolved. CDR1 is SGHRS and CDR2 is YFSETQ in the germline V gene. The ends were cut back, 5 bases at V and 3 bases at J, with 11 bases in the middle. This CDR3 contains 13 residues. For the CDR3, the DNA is TGCGCCAGCAGTTTCGACGGGTACTATGGCTACACCTTC. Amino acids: CASSFDGYYGYTF.